What follows are 2 T cell receptor beta chains derived from one specimen sequenced in a study of blood T cell repertoires in COVID-19. The repertoire was sequenced with immunoSEQ multiplex PCR; TCRdb's copy has only in-frame clones and lacks some. The sample lists around 250,000 clones; around 90% were seen once. Material for sequencing was peripheral blood. The receptors were sampled from a woman between 65 and 79 years old with active or convalescent COVID-19.

The chain has TRBV6-2 or TRBV6-3 and TRBJ1-5, with D hard to call. V lost 2 bases, J lost 0 bases, and 11 bases lay in between. Germline-derived CDR1 and CDR2 are MNHEY and SVGEGT. This CDR3 has 16 residues. Written as DNA, the CDR3 is TGTGCCAGCAGTTACACCAGTTTTTATAGCAATCAGCCCCAGCATTTT. The encoded protein is CASSYTSFYSNQPQHF.

V usage is TRBV3-1 (or the pseudogene TRBV3-2) and J usage is TRBJ1-4, with 7 bases lining up with TRBD1. From germline, CDR1 is LGHDT and CDR2 YNNKEL (reference sequence). This CDR3 is 15 amino acids long. Trimming at V came to 2 bases and at J to 5 bases, leaving 5 bases not matched to a gene. CDR3 residues: CASSQRDSPNEKLFF. CDR3 coding DNA: TGTGCCAGCAGCCAACGGGACAGCCCAAATGAAAAACTGTTTTTT.